Listed below are T cell receptor beta chains from one sample, sequenced in a study of CD8 T cells in ankylosing spondylitis. TCRdb called the 5' RACE reads again in MiXCR, with one record for every CDR3 protein. The sample shows some 250,000 distinct CDR3 sequences, around 25% of them seen only once. The sequencing sample was made of blood, either unsorted or a sorted T cell fraction (not recorded which). These receptors were taken from a male donor with ankylosing spondylitis or in good health (not recorded which). Each CDR3 is given with its conserved first and last residue. The D gene is left open where the match is weak. The size field is filled for only some rows; it gives once, few, many or a size class.

abundance	d_gene	v_gene	j_gene	CDR3nt	CDR3aa
many	.	TRBV20-1	TRBJ2-1	TGCAGTGCCTCTGGCGATGAGCAGTTCTTC	CSASGDEQFF
many	.	TRBV20-1	TRBJ2-7	TGCAGTGCTGGGGGATCCTCCTACGAGCAGTACTTC	CSAGGSSYEQYF
many	.	TRBV12-3/TRBV12-4	TRBJ2-3	TGTGCCAGCAGTTTACGAAGTTGGGGCACAGATACGCAGTATTTT	CASSLRSWGTDTQYF
many	TRBD1	TRBV27	TRBJ2-7	TGTGCCAGCAGTACAGGGGGCTTCCACCTTTTGGAGCAGTACTTC	CASSTGGFHLLEQYF
once	.	TRBV5-1	TRBJ2-6	TGCGCCAGCAGCCCGACCACAGGGTCGAGCTCTGGGGCCAACGTCCTGACTTTC	CASSPTTGSSSGANVLTF
few	.	TRBV19	TRBJ1-4	TGTGCCAGTAGTACACTCGCGAAAGGGAAAGAAAAACTGTTTTTT	CASSTLAKGKEKLFF
once	TRBD2	TRBV3-1	TRBJ2-5	TGTGCCAGCACCCAAGATCAGCGGGGGGCGTGGGGAGAGACCCAGTACTTC	CASTQDQRGAWGETQYF
many	TRBD1	TRBV29-1	TRBJ1-2	TGCAGCGTTGGGGAACCGACAGGGAATGGCTACACCTTC	CSVGEPTGNGYTF
few	TRBD1	TRBV20-1	TRBJ2-5	TGCAGTGCTAGAGGACAGGGGTGGGTAGAGACCCAGTACTTC	CSARGQGWVETQYF
many	.	TRBV12-3/TRBV12-4	TRBJ2-3	TGTGCCAGCACCACGACAGGTATCCCAGATACGCAGTATTTT	CASTTTGIPDTQYF
many	.	TRBV10-2	TRBJ2-7	TGCGCCAGCAGTGACCGGGGGCGTAACGCCTACGAGCAGTACTTC	CASSDRGRNAYEQYF
once	TRBD2	TRBV5-1	TRBJ2-1	TGCGCCAGCAGCTTGGGAAATAGCGGGGGTGGGAATGAGCAGTTCTTC	CASSLGNSGGGNEQFF
.	TRBD1	TRBV4-2	TRBJ2-7	TGTGCCAGCAGCCAGGGTAGACAGGGGTCTCCCGAGCAGTACTTC	CASSQGRQGSPEQYF
.	TRBD1	TRBV20-1	TRBJ2-5	TGCAGTGCTAGGGGACAGAAAGAGACCCAGTACTTC	CSARGQKETQYF
.	TRBD2	TRBV12-3/TRBV12-4	TRBJ2-1	TGTGCCAGCAGTCCGACGACTAGCCCGTACAATGAGCAGTTCTTC	CASSPTTSPYNEQFF
.	.	TRBV7-2	TRBJ2-5	TGTGCCAGCAGCTTTGTGGGGGGGGCTTCGGAGACCCAGTACTTC	CASSFVGGASETQYF
many	.	TRBV6-5	TRBJ2-1	TGTGCCAGCAGTTTACAGGGGAGGTCCTACAATGAGCAGTTCTTC	CASSLQGRSYNEQFF